This T cell receptor (beta chain) was captured in a study of T cell responses to AZD1222 COVID-19 vaccine. Findings of the study overall: Repertoires were obtained solely post-peak T cell response. A mostly white British donor set with more females was recruited, and clonal diversity was possibly underestimated. Baseline antibody screening turned up just a handful of seropositive AZD1222 recipients.

Measured with immunoSEQ multiplex PCR; TCRdb has only the in-frame clones, and not every one. Seen here are about 160,000 clones, 88% observed once, and the top ten hold roughly 4%. Analyses pooled second doses at about 4 or about 12 weeks. The CDR3 covers 16 residues. V was pared by 0 bases and J by 5 bases, with 13 bases between. CDR1 and CDR2 from the germline V gene are MNHEY and SVGAGI. In regard to this clone: The antigen is undetermined.

The sequence came from an adult who received the AZD1222 COVID-19 vaccine. This sequence joins TRBV6-5 and TRBJ2-2; D remains ambiguous. Sample: peripheral blood, taken 28 days after the second AZD1222 dose. The CDR3 loop is CASSYSEGFSTGELFF. CDR3 nucleotides: TGTGCCAGCAGTTACTCAGAAGGGTTTAGTACCGGGGAGCTGTTTTTT.